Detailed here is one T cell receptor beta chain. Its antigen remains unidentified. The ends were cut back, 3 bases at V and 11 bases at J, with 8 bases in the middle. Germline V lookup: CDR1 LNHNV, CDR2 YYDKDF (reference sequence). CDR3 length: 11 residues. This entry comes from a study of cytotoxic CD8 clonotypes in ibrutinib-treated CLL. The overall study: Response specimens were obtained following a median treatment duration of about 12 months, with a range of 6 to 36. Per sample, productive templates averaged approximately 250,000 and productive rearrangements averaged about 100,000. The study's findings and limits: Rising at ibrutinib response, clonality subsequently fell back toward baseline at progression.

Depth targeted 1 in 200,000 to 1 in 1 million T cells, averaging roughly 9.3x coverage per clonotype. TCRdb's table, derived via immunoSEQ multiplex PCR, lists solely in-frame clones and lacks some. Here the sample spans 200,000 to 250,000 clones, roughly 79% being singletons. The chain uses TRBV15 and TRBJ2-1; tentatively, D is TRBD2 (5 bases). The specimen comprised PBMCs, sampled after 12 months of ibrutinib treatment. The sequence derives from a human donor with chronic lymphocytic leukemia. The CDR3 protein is CATSSPGKQFF. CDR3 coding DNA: TGTGCCACCAGCAGCCCGGGGAAGCAGTTCTTC.